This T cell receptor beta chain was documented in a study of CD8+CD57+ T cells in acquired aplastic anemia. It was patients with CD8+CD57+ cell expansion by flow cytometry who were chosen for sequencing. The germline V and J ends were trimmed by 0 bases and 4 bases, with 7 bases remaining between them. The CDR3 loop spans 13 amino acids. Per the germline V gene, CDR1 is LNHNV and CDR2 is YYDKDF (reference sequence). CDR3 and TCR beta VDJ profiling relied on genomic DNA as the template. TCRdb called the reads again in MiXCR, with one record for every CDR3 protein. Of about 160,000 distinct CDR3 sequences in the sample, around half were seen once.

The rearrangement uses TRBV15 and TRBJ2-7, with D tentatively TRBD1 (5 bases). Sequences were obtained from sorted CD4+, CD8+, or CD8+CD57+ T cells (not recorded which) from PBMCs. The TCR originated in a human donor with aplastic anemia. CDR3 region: CATSRETVYEQYF. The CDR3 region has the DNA TGTGCCACCAGCAGAGAGACAGTATACGAGCAGTACTTC. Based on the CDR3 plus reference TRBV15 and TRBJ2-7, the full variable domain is DAMVIQNPRYQVTQFGKPVTLSCSQTLNHNVMYWYQQKSSQAPKLLFHYYDKDFNNEADTPDNFQSRRPNTSFCFLDIRSPGLGDTAMYLCATSRETVYEQYFGPGTRLTVT.